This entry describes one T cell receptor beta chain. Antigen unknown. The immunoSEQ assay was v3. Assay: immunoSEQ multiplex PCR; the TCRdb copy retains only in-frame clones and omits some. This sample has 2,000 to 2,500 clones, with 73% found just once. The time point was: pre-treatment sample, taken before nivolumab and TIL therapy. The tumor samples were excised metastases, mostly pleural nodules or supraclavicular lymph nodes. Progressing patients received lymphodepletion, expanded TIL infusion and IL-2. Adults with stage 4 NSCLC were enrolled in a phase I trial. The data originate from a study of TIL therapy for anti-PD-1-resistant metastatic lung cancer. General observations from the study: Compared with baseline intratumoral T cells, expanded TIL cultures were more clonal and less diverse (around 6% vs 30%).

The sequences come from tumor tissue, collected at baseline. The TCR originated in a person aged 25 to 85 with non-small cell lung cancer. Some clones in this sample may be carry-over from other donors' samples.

The CDR3 DNA reads TGTGCCTGGAGTGTAGAGGCTGAAGCTTTCTTT. Protein: CAWSVEAEAFF. The genes are TRBV30 and TRBJ1-1; D not resolved. CDR1 is GTSNPN, CDR2 SVGIG, per germline (reference sequence). Trimming cost V 0 bases and J 6 bases, with 5 bases left between them. CDR3 length equals 11 residues.